Described below is a single T cell receptor beta chain sequence and its context. What it binds is not known. TCR beta libraries were made by quantitative 5'-RACE with molecular barcodes. TCRdb fed the 5' RACE reads into MiXCR, producing one record per CDR3 protein. In the table there are roughly 220,000 distinct CDR3 sequences, around 17% of which are singletons. The CDR3 loop spans 14 amino acids. V lost 2 bases and J 6 bases, leaving 9 bases between the germline ends. Germline V CDR1 and CDR2: SGDLS, YYNGEE. The source of the sample is a study of CD8 T cells in ankylosing spondylitis. The study's findings and limits: Reportedly, significant enrichment of disease-linked clones occurred in matched ankylosing spondylitis synovial fluid. There was a TCR beta motif, made of eight highly homologous variants, that appeared characteristic of ankylosing spondylitis blood.

Sequencing used blood, either unsorted or a sorted T cell fraction (not recorded which). This clonotype originated in a male donor with ankylosing spondylitis. This sequence joins TRBV9 and TRBJ1-6, with D possibly TRBD1 on 5 matching bases. The DNA for the CDR3 is TGTGCCAGCAGCGTGGAAGGGGCTAATTCACCCCTCCACTTT. Amino acids: CASSVEGANSPLHF.